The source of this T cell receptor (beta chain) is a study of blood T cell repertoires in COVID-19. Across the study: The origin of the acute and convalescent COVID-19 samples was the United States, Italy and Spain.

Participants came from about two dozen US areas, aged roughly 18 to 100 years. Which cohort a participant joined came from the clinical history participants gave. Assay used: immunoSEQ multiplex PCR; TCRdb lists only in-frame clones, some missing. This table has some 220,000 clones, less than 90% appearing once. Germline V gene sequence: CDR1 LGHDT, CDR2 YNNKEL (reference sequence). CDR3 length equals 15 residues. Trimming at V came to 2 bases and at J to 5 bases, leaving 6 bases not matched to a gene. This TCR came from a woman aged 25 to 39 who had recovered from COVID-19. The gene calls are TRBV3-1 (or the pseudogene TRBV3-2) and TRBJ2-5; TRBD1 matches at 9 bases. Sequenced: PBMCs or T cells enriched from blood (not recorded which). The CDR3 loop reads CASSQQTGGWETQYF. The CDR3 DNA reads TGTGCCAGCAGCCAACAGACAGGGGGATGGGAGACCCAGTACTTC.